Listed here are 16 T cell receptor beta chains from one sample, sequenced in a study of blood T cell repertoires in COVID-19. The assay was immunoSEQ multiplex PCR, and TCRdb's table has in-frame clones only and misses some. This table holds some 170,000 clones, 75% to 85% found once. The sequenced material came from peripheral blood. Receptors were obtained from a woman aged 40 to 50 with COVID-19, enrolled during active disease.

This clone was recorded only once. The V and J genes are TRBV30 and TRBJ2-7; no firm D call. Trimming left V 3 bases short and J 3 bases short, with 12 bases between. The germline CDR1 and CDR2 sequences are GTSNPN and SVGIG (reference sequence). The CDR3 is 13 amino acids. CDR3 DNA: TGTGCCTGGAGGCTTTACTCGGGCTACGAGCAGTACTTC. Its protein product is CAWRLYSGYEQYF.

This chain links TRBV3-1 (or the pseudogene TRBV3-2) with TRBJ1-3; D is undetermined. Per germline, CDR1 LGHDT and CDR2 YNNKEL (reference sequence). V lost 10 bases to trimming and J lost 4 bases, with 8 bases between them. The length of the CDR3 is 11 residues. The CDR3 DNA reads TGTGCCACCCGGGGAGGAAACACCATATATTTT. This gives the protein CATRGGNTIYF.

The rearrangement uses TRBV9 and TRBJ1-2, with TRBD1 as a possible D gene (6 bases). Germline CDR1 SGDLS, CDR2 YYNGEE. Trimming removed 0 bases from V and 5 bases from J, with 14 bases in between. The CDR3 consists of 15 residues. Here the CDR3 DNA reads TGTGCCAGCAGCGTAGAGGCGGGGGCAGGGTATGGCTACACCTTC. This translates into CASSVEAGAGYGYTF. Filled out from reference TRBV9 and TRBJ1-2, the complete variable domain reads DSGVTQTPKHLITATGQRVTLRCSPRSGDLSVYWYQQSLDQGLQFLIQYYNGEERAKGNILERFSAQQFPDLHSELNLSSLELGDSALYFCASSVEAGAGYGYTFGSGTRLTVV.

This clone was recorded a few times. This chain joins TRBV6-5 and TRBJ1-1, with TRBD1 matching 10 bases. The CDR3 has 15 residues. Germline V gene sequence: CDR1 MNHEY, CDR2 SVGAGI. Trimming took 0 bases from V and 5 from J; bases not matched to a gene: 3. CDR3 nucleotide sequence: TGTGCCAGCAGTTACTCCGACAGGGGGCGAACTGAAGCTTTCTTT. This sequence encodes CASSYSDRGRTEAFF.

V usage is TRBV27 and J usage is TRBJ2-1; 10 positions match TRBD2. The germline CDR1 and CDR2 sequences are MNHEY and SMNVEV (reference sequence). The CDR3 covers 17 residues. J was trimmed by 2 bases and V by 11 bases; bases with no gene match: 15. The DNA of the CDR3 is TGTGCCCGCGGGGGGGGCGGGCTAGCGGGGGCCTACAATGAGCAGTTCTTC. Residues: CARGGGGLAGAYNEQFF.

V is TRBV7-8 and J is TRBJ1-1, with D perhaps matching TRBD1 (6 bases). The CDR3 sequence is 15 residues long. Germline lookup yields CDR1 SGHVS and CDR2 FQNEAQ. V lost 1 base to trimming and J lost 6 bases, with 15 bases between them. CDR3 in DNA: TGTGCCAGCAGCTTAGTAGGCAGGGGATCTTCTGAAGCTTTCTTT. This translates into CASSLVGRGSSEAFF.

The chain joins TRBV14 to TRBJ1-2; 9 bases are shared with TRBD1. V lost 4 bases and J lost 8; bases outside the gene matches: 8. The CDR3 is 14 residues long. Germline values: CDR1 SGHDN, CDR2 FVKESK. CDR3 loop: CASSLAYRGQGYTF. CDR3 coding DNA: TGTGCCAGCAGCCTTGCCTACAGGGGGCAAGGCTACACCTTC.

The rearrangement joins TRBV19 to TRBJ1-1, with D uncertain. V lost 1 base and J lost 4, with 10 bases in between. CDR3 length: 14 amino acids. Germline V gene lookup returns CDR1 LNHDA and CDR2 SQIVND (reference sequence). The DNA for the CDR3 is TGTGCCAGTAGTATAGGACCGAGGAGCACTGAAGCTTTCTTT. It specifies CASSIGPRSTEAFF.

The rearrangement links TRBV19 to TRBJ2-1; 8 bases are a match to TRBD2. Losses at the gene ends were 7 bases for V and 0 bases for J; bases not matched to a gene: 8. CDR1 and CDR2 from the germline V gene are LNHDA and SQIVND (reference sequence). The CDR3 spans 16 residues. The DNA for the CDR3 is TGTGCCAGTACCCCGGGGGGGGTTAGCTCCTACAATGAGCAGTTCTTC. It codes for CASTPGGVSSYNEQFF.

This chain joins TRBV5-4 and TRBJ2-1, with 7 bases lining up with TRBD1. The CDR3 is 13 residues long. V shed 4 bases, J shed 8 bases, and the junction held 6 bases outside the gene matches. The germline CDR1 and CDR2 sequences are SGHNT and YYREEE (reference sequence). The CDR3 nucleotides are TGTGCCAGCAGCCTGGGGACAGTATATGAGCAGTTCTTC. The encoded protein is CASSLGTVYEQFF.

In its sample, this clone was seen a few times. The V gene is TRBV7-3, the J gene TRBJ1-2; tentative D call: TRBD1 (5 bases). V lost 4 bases and J lost 7, with 16 bases in between. From germline, CDR1 is SGHTA and CDR2 FQGTGA. The CDR3 contains 14 residues. The CDR3, as DNA: TGTGCCAGCAGCTCCGACGGGGGAAGCGGTGGCTACACCTTC. Amino acid sequence: CASSSDGGSGGYTF. Full variable domain (rest looked up from reference TRBV7-3 and TRBJ1-2): GAGVSQTPSNKVTEKGKYVELRCDPISGHTALYWYRQSLGQGPEFLIYFQGTGAADDSGLPNDRFFAVRPEGSVSTLKIQRTERGDSAVYLCASSSDGGSGGYTFGSGTRLTVV.

The chain recombines TRBV20-1 with TRBJ2-1; 7 bases are shared with TRBD2. Germline V gene data show CDR1 as DFQATT and CDR2 as SNEGSKA (reference sequence). Trimming at V came to 3 bases and at J to 14 bases, leaving 7 bases not matched to a gene. This CDR3 contains 11 residues. The CDR3 DNA sequence: TGCAGTGCTAGGGACGGGACTAAGAAGTTCTTC. This sequence encodes CSARDGTKKFF.

J is TRBJ1-3 and V is TRBV7-9, with 7 bases that match TRBD1. Germline loops: CDR1 SEHNR, CDR2 FQNEAQ (reference sequence). V dropped 2 bases and J dropped 4; count of bases not matched to a gene: 5. The CDR3 totals 15 residues. CDR3 loop: CASSLTGADGNTIYF. The DNA for the CDR3 is TGTGCCAGCAGCTTAACAGGGGCGGACGGAAACACCATATATTTT. The full variable domain, its missing parts supplied by reference TRBV7-9 and TRBJ1-3, is DTGVSQNPRHKITKRGQNVTFRCDPISEHNRLYWYRQTLGQGPEFLTYFQNEAQLEKSRLLSDRFSAERPKGSFSTLEIQRTEQGDSAMYLCASSLTGADGNTIYFGEGSWLTVV.

This clone has only a few counts. J is TRBJ2-1 and V is TRBV30; 11 positions agree with TRBD2. Trimming at V came to 2 bases and at J to 9 bases, leaving 6 bases not matched to a gene. This CDR3 spans 14 amino acids. Per germline, CDR1 GTSNPN and CDR2 SVGIG (reference sequence). CDR3 sequence (DNA): TGTGCCTGGAGTACTAGCGGGAGTTTTGGTGAGCAGTTCTTC. It encodes CAWSTSGSFGEQFF. The full variable domain, completed using reference TRBV30 and TRBJ2-1, is SQTIHQWPATLVQPVGSPLSLECTVEGTSNPNLYWYRQAAGRGLQLLFYSVGIGQISSEVPQNLSASRPQDRQFILSSKKLLLSDSGFYLCAWSTSGSFGEQFFGPGTRLTVL.

The V and J genes are TRBV25-1 and TRBJ2-7; TRBD2 matches 11 bases. Per the germline V gene, CDR1 is MGHDK and CDR2 is SYGVNS. This CDR3 is 15 amino acids long. After removal of 4 bases from V and 1 base from J, the junction contained 3 bases not matched to a gene. CDR3 region: CASSARLAGSYEQYF. The CDR3 bases are TGTGCCAGCAGTGCCCGACTAGCGGGATCCTACGAGCAGTACTTC.

The V gene is TRBV7-9, the J gene TRBJ1-1, with D unresolved. V was cut by 5 bases and J by 2 bases, with 9 bases left in between. Germline values: CDR1 SEHNR, CDR2 FQNEAQ (reference sequence). The CDR3 runs to 13 residues. The CDR3 region has the DNA TGTGCCAGCAGCCCGGACTATAACACTGAAGCTTTCTTT. Translating gives CASSPDYNTEAFF.